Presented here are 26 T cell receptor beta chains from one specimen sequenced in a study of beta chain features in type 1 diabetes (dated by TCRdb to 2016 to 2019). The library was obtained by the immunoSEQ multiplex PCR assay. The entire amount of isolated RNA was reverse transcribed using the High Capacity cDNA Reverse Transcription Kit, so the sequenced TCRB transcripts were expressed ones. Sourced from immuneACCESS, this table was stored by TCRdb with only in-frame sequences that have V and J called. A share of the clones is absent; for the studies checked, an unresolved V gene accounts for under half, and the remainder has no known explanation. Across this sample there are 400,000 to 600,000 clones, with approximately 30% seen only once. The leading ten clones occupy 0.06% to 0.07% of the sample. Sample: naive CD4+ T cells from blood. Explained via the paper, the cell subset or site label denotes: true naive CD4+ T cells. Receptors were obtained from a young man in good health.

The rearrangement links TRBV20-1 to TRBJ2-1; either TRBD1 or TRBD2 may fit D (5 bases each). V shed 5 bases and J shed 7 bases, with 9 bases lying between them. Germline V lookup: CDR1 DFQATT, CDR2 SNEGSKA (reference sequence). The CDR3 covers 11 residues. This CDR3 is CSAGGSNEQFF. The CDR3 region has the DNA TGCAGTGCTGGGGGTAGTAATGAGCAGTTCTTC.

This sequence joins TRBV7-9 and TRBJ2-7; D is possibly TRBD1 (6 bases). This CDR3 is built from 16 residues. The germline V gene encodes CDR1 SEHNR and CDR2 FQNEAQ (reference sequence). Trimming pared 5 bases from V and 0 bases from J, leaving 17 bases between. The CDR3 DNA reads TGTGCCAGCAGCATCTCTGGGCAGGGGCTCTCCTACGAGCAGTACTTC. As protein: CASSISGQGLSYEQYF.

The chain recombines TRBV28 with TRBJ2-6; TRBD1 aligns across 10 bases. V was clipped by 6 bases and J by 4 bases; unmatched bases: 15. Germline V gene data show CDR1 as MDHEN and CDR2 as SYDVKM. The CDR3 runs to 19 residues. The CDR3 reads CASRYDPGTGVSGANVLTF. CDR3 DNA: TGTGCCAGCAGGTACGACCCCGGGACAGGGGTTTCCGGGGCCAACGTCCTGACTTTC.

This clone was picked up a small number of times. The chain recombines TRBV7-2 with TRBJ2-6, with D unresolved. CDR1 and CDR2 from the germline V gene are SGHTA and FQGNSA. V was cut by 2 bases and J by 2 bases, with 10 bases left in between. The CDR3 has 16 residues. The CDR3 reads CASSLRRGTGANVLTF. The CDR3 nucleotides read TGTGCCAGCAGCTTAAGAAGAGGAACTGGGGCCAACGTCCTGACTTTC.

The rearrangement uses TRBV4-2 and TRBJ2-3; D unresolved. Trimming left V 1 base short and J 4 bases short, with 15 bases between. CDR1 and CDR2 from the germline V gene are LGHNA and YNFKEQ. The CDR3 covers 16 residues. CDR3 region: CASSQVSANTADTQYF. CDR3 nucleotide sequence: TGTGCCAGCAGCCAAGTTTCGGCCAATACCGCAGATACGCAGTATTTT.

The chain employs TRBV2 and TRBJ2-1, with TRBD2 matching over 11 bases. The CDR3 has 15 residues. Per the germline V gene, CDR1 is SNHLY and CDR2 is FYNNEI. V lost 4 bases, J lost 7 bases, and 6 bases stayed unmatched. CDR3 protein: CASSGVLAGVNEQFF. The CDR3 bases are TGTGCCAGCAGTGGCGTACTAGCGGGAGTAAATGAGCAGTTCTTC.

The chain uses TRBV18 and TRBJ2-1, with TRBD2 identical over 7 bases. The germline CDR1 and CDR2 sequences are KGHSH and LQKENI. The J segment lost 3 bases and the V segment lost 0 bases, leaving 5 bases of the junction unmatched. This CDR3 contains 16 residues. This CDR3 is CASSPPSGGLYNEQFF. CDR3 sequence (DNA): TGTGCCAGCTCACCACCGTCGGGAGGCCTCTACAATGAGCAGTTCTTC.

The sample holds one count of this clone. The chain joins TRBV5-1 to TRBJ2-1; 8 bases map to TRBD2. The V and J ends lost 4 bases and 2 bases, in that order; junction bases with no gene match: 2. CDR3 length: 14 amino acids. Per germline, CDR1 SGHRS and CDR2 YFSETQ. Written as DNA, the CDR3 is TGCGCCAGCAGCCCACTAGCGGCCTACAATGAGCAGTTCTTC. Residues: CASSPLAAYNEQFF.

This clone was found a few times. CDR3 DNA: TGTGCCAGCAGCTCCGCCCGGGGCGTCACAGATACGCAGTATTTT. As protein: CASSSARGVTDTQYF. The rearrangement joins TRBV7-9 to TRBJ2-3; D might be TRBD1 or TRBD2, each matching 5 bases. V was shortened by 4 bases and J by 2 bases, with 13 bases between the two germline ends. The CDR3 length is 15 residues. From germline, CDR1 is SEHNR and CDR2 FQNEAQ (reference sequence).

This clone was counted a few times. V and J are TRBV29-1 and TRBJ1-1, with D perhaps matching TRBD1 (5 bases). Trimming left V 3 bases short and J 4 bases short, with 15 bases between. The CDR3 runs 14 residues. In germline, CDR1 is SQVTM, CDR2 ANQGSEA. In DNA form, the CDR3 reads TGCAGCGTTGAGACCCTCATCGGGGGCACTGAAGCTTTCTTT. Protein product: CSVETLIGGTEAFF.

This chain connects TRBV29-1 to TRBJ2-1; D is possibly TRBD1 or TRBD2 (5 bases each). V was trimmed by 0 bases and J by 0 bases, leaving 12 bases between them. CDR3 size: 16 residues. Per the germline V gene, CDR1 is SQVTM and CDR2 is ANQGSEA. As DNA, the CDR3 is TGCAGCGTTGAAGAGGGGCGGGCGTCCTCCTACAATGAGCAGTTCTTC. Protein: CSVEEGRASSYNEQFF.

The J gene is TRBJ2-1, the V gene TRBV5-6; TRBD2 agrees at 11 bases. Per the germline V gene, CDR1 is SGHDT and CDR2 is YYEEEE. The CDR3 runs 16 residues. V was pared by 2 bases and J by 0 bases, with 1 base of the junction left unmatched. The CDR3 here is CASSLTSGSSYNEQFF. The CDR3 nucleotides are TGTGCCAGCAGCTTAACTAGCGGGAGCTCCTACAATGAGCAGTTCTTC.

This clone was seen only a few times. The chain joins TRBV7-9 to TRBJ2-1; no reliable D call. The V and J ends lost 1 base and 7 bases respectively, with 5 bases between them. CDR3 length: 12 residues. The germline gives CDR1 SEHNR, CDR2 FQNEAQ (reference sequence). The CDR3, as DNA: TGTGCCAGCAGCTTAGTGGGGAATGAGCAGTTCTTC. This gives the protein CASSLVGNEQFF.

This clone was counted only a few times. CDR3 DNA sequence: TGTGCCAGTAGTCCTCGGGTAGCGGGAGTTGGGAATGAGCAGTTCTTC. Translation: CASSPRVAGVGNEQFF. This chain uses TRBV19 with TRBJ2-1; 9 bases fit TRBD2. With V trimmed by 5 bases and J by 7 bases, 12 bases remained unmatched. CDR1 and CDR2 (germline): LNHDA, SQIVND (reference sequence). This CDR3 has 16 residues.

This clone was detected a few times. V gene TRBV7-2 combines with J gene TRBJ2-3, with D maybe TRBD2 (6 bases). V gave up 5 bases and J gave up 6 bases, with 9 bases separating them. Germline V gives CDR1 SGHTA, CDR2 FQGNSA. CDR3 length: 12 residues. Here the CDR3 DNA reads TGTGCCAGCAGCCCGGAGGGGGATACGCAGTATTTT. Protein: CASSPEGDTQYF.

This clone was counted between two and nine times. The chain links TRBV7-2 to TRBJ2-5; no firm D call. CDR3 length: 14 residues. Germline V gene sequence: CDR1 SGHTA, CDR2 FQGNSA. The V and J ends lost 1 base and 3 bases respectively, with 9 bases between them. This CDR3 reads CASSLVWAEETQYF. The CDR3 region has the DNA TGTGCCAGCAGCTTAGTGTGGGCAGAAGAGACCCAGTACTTC.

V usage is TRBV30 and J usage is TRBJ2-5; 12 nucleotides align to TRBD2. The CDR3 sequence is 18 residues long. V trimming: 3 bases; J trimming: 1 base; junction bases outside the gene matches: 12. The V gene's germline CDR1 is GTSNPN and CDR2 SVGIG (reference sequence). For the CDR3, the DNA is TGTGCCTGGAGCCGCGGCCGGACTAGCGGGAACTTCCAAGAGACCCAGTACTTC. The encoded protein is CAWSRGRTSGNFQETQYF.

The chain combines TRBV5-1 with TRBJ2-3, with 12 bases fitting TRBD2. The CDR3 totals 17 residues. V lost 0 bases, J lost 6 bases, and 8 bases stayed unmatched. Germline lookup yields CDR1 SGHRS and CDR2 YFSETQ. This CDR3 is CASSLALAGGPGDTQYF. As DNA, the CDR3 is TGCGCCAGCAGCTTGGCTCTAGCGGGAGGGCCAGGGGATACGCAGTATTTT.

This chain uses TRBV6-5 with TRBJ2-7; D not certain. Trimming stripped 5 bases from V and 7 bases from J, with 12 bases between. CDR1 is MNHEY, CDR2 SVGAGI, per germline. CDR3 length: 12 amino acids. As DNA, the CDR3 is TGTGCCAGCAGTAGCAGAGATAATGAGCAGTACTTC. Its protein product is CASSSRDNEQYF.

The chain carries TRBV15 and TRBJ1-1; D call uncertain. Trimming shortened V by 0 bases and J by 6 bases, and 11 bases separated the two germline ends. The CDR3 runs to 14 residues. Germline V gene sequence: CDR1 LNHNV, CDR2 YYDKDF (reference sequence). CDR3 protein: CATSRDYQPSEAFF. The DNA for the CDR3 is TGTGCCACCAGCAGAGATTACCAACCCTCTGAAGCTTTCTTT.

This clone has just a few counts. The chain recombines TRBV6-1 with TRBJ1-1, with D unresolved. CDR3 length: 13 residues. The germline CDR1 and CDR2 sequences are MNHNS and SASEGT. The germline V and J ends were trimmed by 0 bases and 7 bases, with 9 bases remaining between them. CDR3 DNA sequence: TGTGCCAGCAGTGAAGCTTATCTTGATGAAGCTTTCTTT. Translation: CASSEAYLDEAFF.

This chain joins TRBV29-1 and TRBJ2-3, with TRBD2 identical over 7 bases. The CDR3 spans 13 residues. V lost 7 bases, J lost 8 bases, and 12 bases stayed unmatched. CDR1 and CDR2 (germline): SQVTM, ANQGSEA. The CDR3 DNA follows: TGCAGCGGAACCGGGACTACGCCCAGTACGCAGTATTTT. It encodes CSGTGTTPSTQYF.

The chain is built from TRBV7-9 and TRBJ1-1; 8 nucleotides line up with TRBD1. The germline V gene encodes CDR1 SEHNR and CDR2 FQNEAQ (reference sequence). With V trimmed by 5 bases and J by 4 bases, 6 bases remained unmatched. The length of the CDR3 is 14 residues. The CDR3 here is CASSPRRGPTEAFF. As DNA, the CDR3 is TGTGCCAGCAGCCCCCGCAGGGGGCCCACTGAAGCTTTCTTT.

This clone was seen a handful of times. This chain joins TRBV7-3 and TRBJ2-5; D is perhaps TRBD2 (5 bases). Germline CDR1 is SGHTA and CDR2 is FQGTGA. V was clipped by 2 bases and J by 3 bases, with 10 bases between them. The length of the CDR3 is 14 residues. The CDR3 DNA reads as TGTGCCAGCAGCTTATGGGCGGGTGAAGAGACCCAGTACTTC. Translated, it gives CASSLWAGEETQYF.

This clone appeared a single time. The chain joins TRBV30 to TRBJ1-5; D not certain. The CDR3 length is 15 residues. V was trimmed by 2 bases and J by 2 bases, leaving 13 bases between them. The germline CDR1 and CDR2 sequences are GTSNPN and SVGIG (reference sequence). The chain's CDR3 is CAWSPWGSGNQPQHF. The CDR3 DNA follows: TGTGCCTGGAGTCCCTGGGGATCAGGCAATCAGCCCCAGCATTTT.

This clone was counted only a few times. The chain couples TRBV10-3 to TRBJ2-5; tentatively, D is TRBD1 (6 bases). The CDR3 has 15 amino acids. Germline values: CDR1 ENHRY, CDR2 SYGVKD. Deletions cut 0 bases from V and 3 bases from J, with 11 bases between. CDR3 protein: CAISESMGAEETQYF. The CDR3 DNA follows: TGTGCCATCAGTGAGTCGATGGGGGCCGAAGAGACCCAGTACTTC.